This T cell receptor beta chain comes out of a study of T-cell memory formation after mild COVID-19. Overall study context: TCR clusters mostly belonged to single donors. The study, taken as a whole, reports: While clones contracting from day 15 to 85 were balanced between CD4 and CD8, later expanders leaned CD4+. In pre-infection memory, a portion of responding clones appeared, which suggested that cross-reactive memory joined.

Worth noting for this clonotype: What it recognizes is unknown.

CDR3 length: 15 amino acids. V gave up 2 bases and J gave up 4 bases, with 14 bases separating them. Germline-derived CDR1 and CDR2 are SNHLY and FYNNEI. Constant-segment-primed 5'RACE gave TCR alpha and TCR beta cDNA libraries with sample barcodes and UMIs. TCRdb reprocessed the 5' RACE reads with MiXCR, giving one entry per CDR3 protein. Among approximately 350,000 distinct CDR3 sequences listed, around 30% were seen once. The clonotype comes from an adult woman who had mild COVID-19 (a few samples of this study predate the infection). Cell type and time point are not known. The rearrangement joins TRBV2 to TRBJ1-1; D is unclear. What was sequenced was PBMCs or a T cell subset sorted from them (not recorded which). CDR3 bases: TGTGCCAGCAGTGAACGAAGAATCCGGGGCACTGAAGCTTTCTTT. This gives the protein CASSERRIRGTEAFF.